The T cell receptor beta chain under discussion was sequenced for a study of blood T cells in healthy people across ages. Primed by a sample-barcoded 5' primer and a J-beta primer mix, a second PCR proceeded for 7 to 11 cycles. Tagging of each cDNA molecule was performed by a template-switch adaptor with 12 random nucleotides. Each CDR3 protein gets one entry after TCRdb re-called the 5' RACE reads with MiXCR. The sample lists around 580,000 distinct CDR3 sequences; roughly 48% were seen once. J gave up 0 bases and V 8 bases, and 2 bases lay outside the gene matches. This CDR3 has 13 amino acids. Each of the donors had ten milliliters of peripheral blood drawn into EDTA-treated Vacutainer tubes. This clonotype was recorded a few times.

The sample comprised blood. This clonotype was sampled from a man of 80 years or more in good health. This chain joins TRBV12-3 or TRBV12-4 and TRBJ2-5; 8 bases line up with TRBD2. This chain's CDR3 is CASVAGNQETQYF. CDR3 DNA: TGTGCCAGCGTAGCGGGGAACCAAGAGACCCAGTACTTC.